Below, 20 T cell receptor beta chains from the same sample are listed, as sequenced in a study of metastatic and nonmetastatic thyroid tumors. Among the patients, none had received any treatment before thyroid surgery. Via MiXCR, TCRdb re-called the PCR reads. The data show approximately 15,000 clones, under 15% seen once. The sequenced sample was tumor tissue. The receptors were sampled from a female donor with papillary thyroid cancer or a benign thyroid nodule (not recorded which). Some clones in this sample may be carry-over from other donors' samples.

By frequency in the sample, this clone is medium-sized (0.01 to 0.1%). The chain links TRBV3-1 to TRBJ2-7; D perhaps matches TRBD2 (5 bases). V was pared by 0 bases and J by 7 bases, with 13 bases between. This CDR3 contains 14 residues. Germline values: CDR1 LGHDT, CDR2 YNNKEL (reference sequence). This chain's CDR3 is CASSQDKRDGEQYF. The CDR3 nucleotides read TGTGCCAGCAGCCAAGATAAGAGGGATGGTGAGCAGTACTTC.

At least ten counts were recorded for this clone. The chain employs TRBV20-1 and TRBJ1-2; D might be TRBD1 (5 bases). V was pared by 1 base and J by 4 bases, with 10 bases between. The CDR3 runs to 13 residues. Germline CDR1 DFQATT, CDR2 SNEGSKA (reference sequence). CDR3 amino acids: CSARVGGGYGYTF. In nucleotides, the CDR3 is TGCAGTGCTAGAGTGGGGGGGGGCTATGGCTACACCTTC.

This clone was counted ten times or more. V gene TRBV5-1 combines with J gene TRBJ1-6, with unresolved D. The CDR3 covers 15 residues. Germline values: CDR1 SGHRS, CDR2 YFSETQ. V was cut by 4 bases and J by 8 bases, with 16 bases left in between. The CDR3 coding sequence is TGCGCCAGCAGCAGGACGCTGGTTCTCGATTCACCCCTCCACTTT. Its protein is CASSRTLVLDSPLHF.

Only one count was recorded for this clone. The chain uses TRBV30 and TRBJ2-7; TRBD1 matches at 7 bases. The CDR3 runs 15 residues. J gave up 2 bases and V 0 bases, and 7 bases lay outside the gene matches. Germline CDR1 reads GTSNPN; CDR2 reads SVGIG (reference sequence). The CDR3 reads CAWSVGTVGTYEQYF. CDR3 sequence (DNA): TGTGCCTGGAGTGTCGGGACAGTAGGGACCTACGAGCAGTACTTC.

About this clone itself: This could be a read error, since a much larger clone is one nucleotide away. The chain combines TRBV9 with TRBJ2-2; tentatively, D is TRBD2 (5 bases). The CDR3 runs 14 residues. The germline CDR1 and CDR2 sequences are SGDLS and YYNGEE. The CDR3 sequence: CASSPGPRTGDLFF. The CDR3 nucleotides read TGTGCCAGCAGCCCCGGCCCCAGGACCGGGGATCTGTTTTTT.

This chain joins TRBV18 and TRBJ1-1; weak D call: TRBD1 (6 bases). This CDR3 has 17 residues. Between the trimmed V and J ends, which lost 0 bases and 0 bases, there was a span of 14 bases. Germline CDR1 reads KGHSH; CDR2 reads LQKENI. CDR3: CASSPPGGGTLNTEAFF. DNA for the CDR3: TGTGCCAGCTCACCACCTGGAGGGGGAACATTGAACACTGAAGCTTTCTTT. Filled out from reference TRBV18 and TRBJ1-1, the complete variable domain reads NAGVMQNPRHLVRRRGQEARLRCSPMKGHSHVYWYRQLPEEGLKFMVYLQKENIIDESGMPKERFSAEFPKEGPSILRIQQVVRGDSAAYFCASSPPGGGTLNTEAFFGQGTRLTVV.

This clone was counted at least ten times. This chain connects TRBV12-5 to TRBJ1-5; 7 bases fit TRBD1. This CDR3 contains 14 residues. With 7 bases clipped from V and 3 bases from J, the junction kept 6 bases outside the gene matches. Looked up from germline, CDR1 is LGHNT and CDR2 is FRNRAP. CDR3 protein: CASAPDRDNQPQHF. In DNA, the CDR3 is TGTGCTAGTGCCCCCGACAGGGACAATCAGCCCCAGCATTTT.

This clone was counted many times. J is TRBJ2-5 and V is TRBV5-1, with D maybe TRBD1 (6 bases). V shed 4 bases and J shed 1 base, with 11 bases lying between them. This CDR3 spans 14 amino acids. Germline V gene sequence: CDR1 SGHRS, CDR2 YFSETQ. The CDR3 DNA sequence: TGCGCCAGCAGCAGAGACAGGACCCAAGAGACCCAGTACTTC. It yields the protein CASSRDRTQETQYF. Full variable domain (missing parts from reference TRBV5-1 and TRBJ2-5): KAGVTQTPRYLIKTRGQQVTLSCSPISGHRSVSWYQQTPGQGLQFLFEYFSETQRNKGNFPGRFSGRQFSNSRSEMNVSTLELGDSALYLCASSRDRTQETQYFGPGTRLLVL.

This clone was detected ten times or more. The rearrangement uses TRBV6-5 and TRBJ2-7; unclear D gene. V lost 0 bases, J lost 0 bases, and 9 bases lay in between. Germline-derived CDR1 and CDR2 are MNHEY and SVGAGI. The CDR3 sequence is 15 residues long. CDR3 nucleotides: TGTGCCAGCAGTTACTCTCTTCCCTACTCCTACGAGCAGTACTTC. As protein: CASSYSLPYSYEQYF.

This clone was picked up many times. This chain uses TRBV28 with TRBJ1-2; D is possibly TRBD1 (5 bases). V lost 6 bases to trimming and J lost 8 bases, with 19 bases between them. The CDR3 sequence is 14 residues long. CDR1 is MDHEN and CDR2 is SYDVKM in the germline V gene. DNA for the CDR3: TGTGCCAGCAGACGGCGGAGGGCCAGGGTCGGCTACACCTTC. Its protein product is CASRRRRARVGYTF.

This clone showed up many times. V gene TRBV18 combines with J gene TRBJ1-1; unclear D gene. V dropped 0 bases and J dropped 0 bases, with 11 bases sitting between them. CDR3 length: 16 amino acids. Per germline, CDR1 KGHSH and CDR2 LQKENI. The CDR3 region has the DNA TGTGCCAGCTCACCACCAATGGTGGGGATGAACACTGAAGCTTTCTTT. It yields the protein CASSPPMVGMNTEAFF.

This clone came up a few times. The rearrangement links TRBV28 to TRBJ1-1; D possibly corresponds to TRBD1 (6 bases). Germline V gene data show CDR1 as MDHEN and CDR2 as SYDVKM. The CDR3 is 15 amino acids. V shed 5 bases and J shed 0 bases, with 13 bases lying between them. CDR3: CASSEQGTMNTEAFF. CDR3 sequence (DNA): TGTGCCAGCAGTGAACAGGGAACCATGAACACTGAAGCTTTCTTT.

Notes on this clone: It may be a read error: a sequence one base away is much more abundant. The V call is TRBV7-2, the J call TRBJ1-6; 9 bases fit TRBD1. The V segment lost 4 bases and the J segment 12 bases; nucleotides outside the gene matches: 10. The germline V gene encodes CDR1 SGHTA and CDR2 FQGNSA. The CDR3 consists of 15 residues. The CDR3 sequence: CASSSASGQGLPLHF. CDR3 nucleotides: TGTGCCAGCAGCTCAGCAAGCGGACAGGGGTTACCCCTCCACTTT.

The J gene is TRBJ1-1, the V gene TRBV28; D is uncertain. The CDR3 has 11 amino acids. The V end lost 7 bases, the J end lost 1 base, and 4 bases lay between the germline ends. The germline CDR1 and CDR2 sequences are MDHEN and SYDVKM. The CDR3 loop reads CASIQNTEAFF. CDR3 DNA sequence: TGTGCCAGCATTCAGAACACTGAAGCTTTCTTT.

This clone has a count of ten or more. Given a much more abundant clone one base away, this may be a read error. V gene TRBV6-1 combines with J gene TRBJ2-7; D is perhaps TRBD2 (5 bases). The CDR3 covers 13 residues. CDR1 and CDR2 from the germline V gene are MNHNS and SASEGT. This chain's CDR3 is CASSRSSSCEQYF. CDR3 nucleotide sequence: TGTGCCAGCAGTAGGTCTAGCTCCTGCGAGCAGTACTTC.

This clone showed up many times. CDR3 residues: CASSPHFVQTQYF. CDR3 bases: TGTGCCAGCAGTCCCCATTTCGTACAGACCCAGTACTTC. The chain carries TRBV7-6 and TRBJ2-5; D unclear. The germline V gene has CDR1 SGHVS and CDR2 FNYEAQ. There are 13 residues in the CDR3. Deletions cut 6 bases from V and 6 bases from J, with 14 bases between.

This clone was counted only a few times. No conserved phenylalanine or tryptophan ends this CDR3, so it is likely a read error. The V call is TRBV4-3, the J call TRBJ1-3; D remains ambiguous. Trimming pared 10 bases from V and 1 base from J, leaving 14 bases between. This CDR3 spans 14 amino acids. Germline CDR1 LGHNA, CDR2 YSLEER. The DNA for the CDR3 is TGCGCCAACCTCCAGCTAAGGTCTGGAAACACCATATATCTT. It specifies CANLQLRSGNTIYL.

In this sample, this clone turned up many times. The rearrangement uses TRBV6-5 and TRBJ1-5; no clear D gene. This CDR3 spans 14 amino acids. Germline V gives CDR1 MNHEY, CDR2 SVGAGI. V shed 0 bases and J shed 4 bases, with 7 bases lying between them. As DNA, the CDR3 is TGTGCCAGCAGTTACTCAGGACCGAATCAGCCCCAGCATTTT. Translated: CASSYSGPNQPQHF.

This clone has at least ten counts. This sample also contains other DNA sequences that code for the same CDR3. In nucleotides, the CDR3 is TGTGCCACCAGCAGAGATCGTACGGGGGCGGGGTACGAGCAGTACTTC. Encoded protein: CATSRDRTGAGYEQYF. This chain connects TRBV15 to TRBJ2-7; D might be TRBD1 or TRBD2, each matching 6 bases. The CDR3 covers 16 residues. CDR1 is LNHNV and CDR2 is YYDKDF in the germline V gene (reference sequence). Trimming pared 0 bases from V and 4 bases from J, leaving 16 bases between.

Many counts were recorded for this clone. The chain recombines TRBV6-5 with TRBJ2-7, with TRBD2 matching 10 bases. Trimming cost V 5 bases and J 4 bases; bases outside gene matches: 5. Germline V gene data show CDR1 as MNHEY and CDR2 as SVGAGI. This CDR3 is 14 amino acids long. The CDR3 sequence is CASSLLAGPYEQYF. Here the CDR3 DNA reads TGTGCCAGCAGTCTACTAGCGGGACCTTACGAGCAGTACTTC.